This TCR beta chain was obtained from a study of T cell repertoires in ileal Crohn's disease. Study-level information: All patients had surgery for stricturing (approximately 60%) or penetrating (39%) disease. Study results and limitations: Every patient over 26.8% clonality showed endoscopic recurrence.

Repertoires were generated with immunoSEQ multiplex PCR, while TCRdb's copy carries only in-frame clones and drops some. The profile covers about 14,000 clones, with around four fifths appearing a single time and 6.5% taken by the ten largest. In regard to this clone: The antigen remains unidentified.

Germline CDR1 and CDR2: SGHAT and FQNNGV. Trimming took off 3 bases at V and 6 bases at J, with 14 bases between the two ends. CDR3 size: 14 residues. This sequence originates from an adult with Crohn's disease. The V call is TRBV11-2, the J call TRBJ1-2; D is uncertain. The sequencing sample was made of ileal tissue. The CDR3: CASSLPRGIDGYTF. The CDR3 bases are TGTGCCAGCAGCTTGCCGCGGGGAATAGATGGCTACACCTTC.